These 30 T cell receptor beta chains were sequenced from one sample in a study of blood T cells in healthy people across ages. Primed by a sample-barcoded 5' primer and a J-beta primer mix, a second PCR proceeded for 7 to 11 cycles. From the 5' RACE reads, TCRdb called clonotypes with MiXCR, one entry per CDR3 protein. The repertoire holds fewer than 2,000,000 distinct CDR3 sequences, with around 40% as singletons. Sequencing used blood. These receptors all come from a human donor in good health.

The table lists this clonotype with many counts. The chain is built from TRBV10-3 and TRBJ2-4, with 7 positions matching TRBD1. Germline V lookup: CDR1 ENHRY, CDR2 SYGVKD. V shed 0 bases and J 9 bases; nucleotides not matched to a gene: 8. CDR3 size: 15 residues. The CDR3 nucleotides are TGTGCCATCAGTGAGTCAGGGGGCACCCAGGGCATTCAGTACTTC. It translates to CAISESGGTQGIQYF.

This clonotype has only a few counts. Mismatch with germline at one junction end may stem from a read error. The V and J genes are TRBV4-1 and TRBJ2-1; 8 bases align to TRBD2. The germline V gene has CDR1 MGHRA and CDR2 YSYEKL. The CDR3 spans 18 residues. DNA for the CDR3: TGCGCCAGCAGCCAACGCCTTACTAGCGGATCCTCCTACAATGAGCGGTTCTTC. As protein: CASSQRLTSGSSYNERFF.

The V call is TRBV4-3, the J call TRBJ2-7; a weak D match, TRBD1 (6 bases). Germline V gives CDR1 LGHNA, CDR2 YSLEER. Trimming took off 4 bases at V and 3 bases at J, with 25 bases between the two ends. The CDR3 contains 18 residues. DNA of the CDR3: TGCGCCAGCAGCCCAGCACTCCTTGGGCAGGGGCAGAACTACGAGCAGTACTTC. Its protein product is CASSPALLGQGQNYEQYF.

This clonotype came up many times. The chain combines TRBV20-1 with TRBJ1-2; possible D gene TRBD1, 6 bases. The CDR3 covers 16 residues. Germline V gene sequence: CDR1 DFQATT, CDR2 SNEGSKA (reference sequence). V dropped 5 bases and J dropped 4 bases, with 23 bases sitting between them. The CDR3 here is CSAPDSGTLTLYGYTF. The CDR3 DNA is TGCAGTGCTCCCGATTCCGGGACACTTACCCTCTATGGCTACACCTTC.

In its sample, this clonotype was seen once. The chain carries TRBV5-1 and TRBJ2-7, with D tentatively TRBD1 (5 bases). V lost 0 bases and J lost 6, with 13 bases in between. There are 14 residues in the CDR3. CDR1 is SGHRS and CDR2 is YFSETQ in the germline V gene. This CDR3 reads CASSLGQLVCEQYF. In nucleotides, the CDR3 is TGCGCCAGCAGCTTGGGACAGCTCGTCTGCGAGCAGTACTTC. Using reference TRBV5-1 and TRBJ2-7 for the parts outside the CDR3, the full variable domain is KAGVTQTPRYLIKTRGQQVTLSCSPISGHRSVSWYQQTPGQGLQFLFEYFSETQRNKGNFPGRFSGRQFSNSRSEMNVSTLELGDSALYLCASSLGQLVCEQYFGPGTRLTVT.

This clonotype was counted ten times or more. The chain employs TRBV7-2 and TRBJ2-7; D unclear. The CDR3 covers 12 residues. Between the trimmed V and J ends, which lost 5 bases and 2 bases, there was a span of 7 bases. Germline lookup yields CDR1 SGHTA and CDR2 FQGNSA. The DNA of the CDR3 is TGTGCCAGCAGCCCTTCAGCCTACGAGCAGTACTTC. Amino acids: CASSPSAYEQYF. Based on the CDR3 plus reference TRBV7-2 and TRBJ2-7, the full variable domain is GAGVSQSPSNKVTEKGKDVELRCDPISGHTALYWYRQSLGQGLEFLIYFQGNSAPDKSGLPSDRFSAERTGGSVSTLTIQRTQQEDSAVYLCASSPSAYEQYFGPGTRLTVT.

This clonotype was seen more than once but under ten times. The CDR3 sequence is CASSGNVGNTEAFF. DNA for the CDR3: TGTGCCAGCAGCGGTAACGTCGGCAACACTGAAGCTTTCTTT. The chain couples TRBV9 to TRBJ1-1, with D unresolved. Per germline, CDR1 SGDLS and CDR2 YYNGEE. This CDR3 is built from 14 residues. V was clipped by 3 bases and J by 2 bases, with 11 bases between them.

CDR3 sequence reads: CASSERTGGFINEQFF. The CDR3 DNA follows: TGTGCCAGCAGTGAACGGACAGGGGGCTTCATCAATGAGCAGTTCTTC. This chain uses TRBV6-1 with TRBJ2-1; TRBD1 agrees at 11 bases. Germline CDR1 reads MNHNS; CDR2 reads SASEGT. The CDR3 has 16 amino acids. The V and J ends lost 2 bases and 6 bases, in that order; junction bases with no gene match: 6.

The CDR3 region is CASRLLASTDTQYF. CDR3 bases: TGTGCCAGCAGGCTTTTAGCCAGCACAGATACGCAGTATTTT. This chain uses TRBV7-3 with TRBJ2-3, with D hard to call. This CDR3 region has 14 residues. Trimming removed 6 bases from V and 0 bases from J, with 10 bases in between. In germline, CDR1 is SGHTA, CDR2 FQGTGA.

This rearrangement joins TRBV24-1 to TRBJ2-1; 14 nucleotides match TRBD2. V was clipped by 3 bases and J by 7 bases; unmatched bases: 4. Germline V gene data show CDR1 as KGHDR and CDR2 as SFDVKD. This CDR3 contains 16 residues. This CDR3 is CATSDQTSGGANEQFF. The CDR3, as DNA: TGTGCCACCAGTGATCAGACTAGCGGGGGGGCTAATGAGCAGTTCTTC.

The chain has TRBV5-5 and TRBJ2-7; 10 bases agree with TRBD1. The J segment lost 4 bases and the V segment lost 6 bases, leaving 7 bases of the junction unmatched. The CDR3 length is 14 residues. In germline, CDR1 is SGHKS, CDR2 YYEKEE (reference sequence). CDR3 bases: TGTGCCAGCATCTCGGGACAGGGGAGGTACGAGCAGTACTTC. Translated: CASISGQGRYEQYF.

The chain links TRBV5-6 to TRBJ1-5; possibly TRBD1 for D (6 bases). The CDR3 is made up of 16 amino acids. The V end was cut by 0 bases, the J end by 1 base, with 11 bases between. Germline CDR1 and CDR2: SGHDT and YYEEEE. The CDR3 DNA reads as TGTGCCAGCAGCTTGGGGCCGGGGGCGAGCAATCAGCCCCAGCATTTT. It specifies CASSLGPGASNQPQHF.

The CDR3 sequence is CASSEPRPLGGHNYGYTF. The CDR3 DNA reads as TGTGCCAGCAGTGAACCTCGACCTCTCGGGGGGCATAACTATGGCTACACCTTC. The chain recombines TRBV2 with TRBJ1-2; D possibly corresponds to TRBD1 (6 bases). The CDR3 length is 18 residues. V was shortened by 2 bases and J by 1 base, with 20 bases between the two germline ends. Germline CDR1 is SNHLY and CDR2 is FYNNEI.

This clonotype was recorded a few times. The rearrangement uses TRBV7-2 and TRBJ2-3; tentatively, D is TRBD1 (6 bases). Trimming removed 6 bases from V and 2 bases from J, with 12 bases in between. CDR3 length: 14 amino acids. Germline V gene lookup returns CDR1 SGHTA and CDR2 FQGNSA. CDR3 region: CASSRQAPTDTQYF. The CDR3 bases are TGTGCCAGCAGTCGACAGGCCCCCACAGATACGCAGTATTTT.

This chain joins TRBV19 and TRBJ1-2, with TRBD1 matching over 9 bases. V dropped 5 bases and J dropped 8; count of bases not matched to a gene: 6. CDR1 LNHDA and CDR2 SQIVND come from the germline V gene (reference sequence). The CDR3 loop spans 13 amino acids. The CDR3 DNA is TGTGCCAGTAGTTGGGACAGGGAACGCGGCTACACCTTC. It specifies CASSWDRERGYTF.

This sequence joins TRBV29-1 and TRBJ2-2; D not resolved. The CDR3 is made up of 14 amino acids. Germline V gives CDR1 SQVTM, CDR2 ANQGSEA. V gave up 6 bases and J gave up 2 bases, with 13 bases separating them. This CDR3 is CSVKWDANTGELFF. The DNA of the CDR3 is TGCAGCGTCAAATGGGATGCTAACACCGGGGAGCTGTTTTTT.

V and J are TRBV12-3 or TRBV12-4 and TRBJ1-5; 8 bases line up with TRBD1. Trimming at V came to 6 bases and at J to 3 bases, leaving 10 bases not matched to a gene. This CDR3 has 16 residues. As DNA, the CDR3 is TGTGCCAGCAGCAAGGGACAGGTGTCTGACAATCAGCCCCAGCATTTT. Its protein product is CASSKGQVSDNQPQHF.

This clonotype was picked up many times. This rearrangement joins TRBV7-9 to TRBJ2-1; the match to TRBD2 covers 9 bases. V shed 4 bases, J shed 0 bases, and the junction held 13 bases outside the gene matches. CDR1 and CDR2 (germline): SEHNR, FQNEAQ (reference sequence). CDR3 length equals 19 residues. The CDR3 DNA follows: TGTGCCAGCAGCTCTCGAGCGGGGGGAACTATAAGCTCCTACAATGAGCAGTTCTTC. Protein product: CASSSRAGGTISSYNEQFF.

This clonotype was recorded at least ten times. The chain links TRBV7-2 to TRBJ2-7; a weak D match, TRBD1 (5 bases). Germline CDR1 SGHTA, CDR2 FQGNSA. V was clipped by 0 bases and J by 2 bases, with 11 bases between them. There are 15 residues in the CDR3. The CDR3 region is CASSLAGRVTYEQYF. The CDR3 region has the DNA TGTGCCAGCAGCTTAGCGGGCAGGGTAACCTACGAGCAGTACTTC.

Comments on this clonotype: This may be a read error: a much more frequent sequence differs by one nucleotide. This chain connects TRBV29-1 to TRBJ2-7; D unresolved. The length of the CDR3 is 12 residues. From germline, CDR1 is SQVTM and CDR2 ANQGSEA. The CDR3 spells CSVEVSSYERYF. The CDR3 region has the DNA TGCAGCGTTGAGGTGAGCTCCTACGAGCGGTACTTC.

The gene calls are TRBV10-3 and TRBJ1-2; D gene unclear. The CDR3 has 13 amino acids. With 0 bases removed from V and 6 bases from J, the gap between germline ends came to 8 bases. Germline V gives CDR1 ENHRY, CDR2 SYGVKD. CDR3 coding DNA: TGTGCCATCAGTGAGTCTGTGGAGGATGGCTACACCTTC. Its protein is CAISESVEDGYTF.

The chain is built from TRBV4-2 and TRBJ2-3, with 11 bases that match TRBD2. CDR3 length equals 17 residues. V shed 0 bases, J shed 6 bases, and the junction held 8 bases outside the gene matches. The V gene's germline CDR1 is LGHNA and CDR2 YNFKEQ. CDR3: CASSQDGTSGGHDTQYF. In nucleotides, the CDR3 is TGTGCCAGCAGCCAAGATGGAACTAGCGGGGGCCACGATACGCAGTATTTT.

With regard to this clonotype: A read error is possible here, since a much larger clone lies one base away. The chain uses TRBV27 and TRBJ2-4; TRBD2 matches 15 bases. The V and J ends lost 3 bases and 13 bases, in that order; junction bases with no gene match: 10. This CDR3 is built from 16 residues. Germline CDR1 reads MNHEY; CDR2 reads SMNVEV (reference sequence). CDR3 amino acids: CASSFGTSGGSYDQYF. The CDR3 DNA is TGTGCCAGCAGTTTTGGGACTAGCGGGGGGTCTTACGACCAGTACTTC.

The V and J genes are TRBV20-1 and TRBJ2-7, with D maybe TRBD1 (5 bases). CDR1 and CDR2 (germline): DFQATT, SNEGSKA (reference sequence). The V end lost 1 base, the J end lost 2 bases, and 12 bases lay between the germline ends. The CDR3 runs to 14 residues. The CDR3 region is CSARARDSPYEQYF. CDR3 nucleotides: TGCAGTGCTAGAGCCCGCGACAGTCCCTACGAGCAGTACTTC.

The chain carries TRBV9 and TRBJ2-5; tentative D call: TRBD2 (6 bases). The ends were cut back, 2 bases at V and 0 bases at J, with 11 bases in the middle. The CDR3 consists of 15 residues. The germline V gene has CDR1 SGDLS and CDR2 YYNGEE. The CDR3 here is CASSVGGWYQETQYF. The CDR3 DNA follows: TGTGCCAGCAGCGTCGGGGGATGGTACCAAGAGACCCAGTACTTC. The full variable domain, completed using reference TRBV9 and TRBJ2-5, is DSGVTQTPKHLITATGQRVTLRCSPRSGDLSVYWYQQSLDQGLQFLIQYYNGEERAKGNILERFSAQQFPDLHSELNLSSLELGDSALYFCASSVGGWYQETQYFGPGTRLLVL.

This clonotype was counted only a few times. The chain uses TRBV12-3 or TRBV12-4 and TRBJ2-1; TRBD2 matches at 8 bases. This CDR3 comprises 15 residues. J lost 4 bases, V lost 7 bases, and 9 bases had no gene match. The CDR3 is CASTLSGGSYNEQFF. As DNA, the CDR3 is TGTGCCAGCACCCTAAGCGGGGGATCATACAATGAGCAGTTCTTC.

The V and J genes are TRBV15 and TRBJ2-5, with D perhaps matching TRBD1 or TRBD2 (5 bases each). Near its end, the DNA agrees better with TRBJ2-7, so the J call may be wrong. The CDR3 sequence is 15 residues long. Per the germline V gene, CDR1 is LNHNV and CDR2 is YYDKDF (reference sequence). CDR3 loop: CATSREGRGRNEQYF. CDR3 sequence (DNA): TGTGCCACCAGCAGAGAGGGAAGGGGACGGAACGAGCAGTACTTC.

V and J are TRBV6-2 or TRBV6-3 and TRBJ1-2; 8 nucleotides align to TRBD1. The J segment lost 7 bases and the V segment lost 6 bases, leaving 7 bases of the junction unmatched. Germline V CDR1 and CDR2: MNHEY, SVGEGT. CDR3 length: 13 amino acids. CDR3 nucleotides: TGTGCCAGCAGACAGACAGGGGAGATTGGCTACACCTTC. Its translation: CASRQTGEIGYTF.

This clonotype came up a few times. For the CDR3, the DNA is TGTGCCAGCAGCTCTAACGGGCAGGGGAACATTCAGTACTTC. Translated, it gives CASSSNGQGNIQYF. This chain uses TRBV5-6 with TRBJ2-4, with a weak D call TRBD1 (6 bases). Trimming removed 3 bases at V and 7 bases at J, with 14 bases between. Per the germline V gene, CDR1 is SGHDT and CDR2 is YYEEEE. This CDR3 is 14 amino acids long. The entire variable domain, with the rest obtained from reference TRBV5-6 and TRBJ2-4, is as follows: DAGVTQSPTHLIKTRGQQVTLRCSPKSGHDTVSWYQQALGQGPQFIFQYYEEEERQRGNFPDRFSGHQFPNYSSELNVNALLLGDSALYLCASSSNGQGNIQYFGAGTRLSVL.

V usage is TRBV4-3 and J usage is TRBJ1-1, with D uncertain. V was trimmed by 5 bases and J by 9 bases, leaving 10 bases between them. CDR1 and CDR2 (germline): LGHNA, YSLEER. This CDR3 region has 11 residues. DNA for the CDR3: TGCGCCAGCAGCTCTGGCAGGAAAGCTTTCTTT. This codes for CASSSGRKAFF.